The 13 T cell receptor beta chains below come from one sample, sequenced in a study of blood T cell repertoires in COVID-19. Repertoires were generated with immunoSEQ multiplex PCR, while TCRdb's copy carries only in-frame clones and drops some. The sample yields over 30,000 clones, less than 95% seen once. Sequencing used peripheral blood. The receptor set was obtained from a man older than 75 with acute or convalescent COVID-19.

The V call is TRBV5-8, the J call TRBJ1-2; D is perhaps TRBD1 (5 bases). CDR1 and CDR2 from the germline V gene are SGHTS and YDEGEE. The V and J ends lost 4 bases and 3 bases respectively, with 13 bases between them. CDR3 length: 14 residues. The CDR3 here is CASSRGLLDYGYTF. CDR3 sequence (DNA): TGTGCCAGCAGCCGGGGACTCCTTGACTATGGCTACACCTTC.

This clone appeared a few times. As DNA, the CDR3 is TGCGCCAGCAGTCTTCGGGAGGGGCTACGAAATCAGCCCCAGCATTTT. It codes for CASSLREGLRNQPQHF. The V and J genes are TRBV23-1 and TRBJ1-5, with a weak D call TRBD1 (5 bases). TRBV23-1 is given ORF status, its function remaining uncertain. This CDR3 region has 16 residues. V lost 4 bases and J 4 bases, leaving 17 bases between the germline ends.

The V call is TRBV9, the J call TRBJ2-1; tentative D call: TRBD1 (6 bases). V lost 0 bases to trimming and J lost 9 bases, with 19 bases between them. The CDR3 runs to 16 residues. Germline-derived CDR1 and CDR2 are SGDLS and YYNGEE. The CDR3 DNA sequence: TGTGCCAGCAGCGTAGAAGCCCTAGGGGGTATTCGTGAGCAGTTCTTC. It codes for CASSVEALGGIREQFF.

The chain joins TRBV7-9 to TRBJ1-2; TRBD1 is a possible D gene (6 bases). Trimming stripped 3 bases from V and 8 bases from J, with 13 bases between. CDR1 is SEHNR, CDR2 FQNEAQ, per germline (reference sequence). The CDR3 loop spans 13 amino acids. The CDR3 coding sequence is TGTGCCAGCAGCTTTTCACAGGGTTACGGCTACACCTTC. It encodes CASSFSQGYGYTF.

The V and J genes are TRBV11-1 and TRBJ2-5, with 7 bases lining up with TRBD1. The CDR3 sequence is 16 residues long. J lost 0 bases, V lost 5 bases, and 9 bases had no gene match. Germline V gene sequence: CDR1 SGHAT, CDR2 FQDESV (reference sequence). The DNA of the CDR3 is TGTGCCAGCAGCCCCCGGACAGGTCCCCACCAAGAGACCCAGTACTTC. Protein: CASSPRTGPHQETQYF.

The rearrangement joins TRBV3-1 (or the pseudogene TRBV3-2) to TRBJ1-4; weak D call: TRBD1 (5 bases). This CDR3 spans 13 amino acids. Germline CDR1 reads LGHDT; CDR2 reads YNNKEL (reference sequence). Trimming removed 5 bases at V and 11 bases at J, with 15 bases between. The CDR3 here is CASSASVGGKLFF. DNA for the CDR3: TGTGCCAGCAGCGCCTCCGTCGGGGGGAAACTGTTTTTT.

This chain connects TRBV7-2 to TRBJ1-5; 11 bases are a match to TRBD1. Germline-derived CDR1 and CDR2 are SGHTA and FQGNSA. The CDR3 covers 16 residues. Losses at the gene ends were 3 bases for V and 3 bases for J; bases not matched to a gene: 4. CDR3 residues: CASSLGQGDLNQPQHF. CDR3 sequence (DNA): TGTGCCAGCAGCTTGGGACAGGGGGACCTCAATCAGCCCCAGCATTTT.

This chain connects TRBV19 to TRBJ2-7, with D possibly matching TRBD2 (5 bases). The CDR3 is made up of 15 amino acids. The germline V gene has CDR1 LNHDA and CDR2 SQIVND (reference sequence). V lost 6 bases, J lost 0 bases, and 15 bases lay in between. The CDR3 DNA sequence: TGTGCCAGTAGCCAGAGGGCGCACCGCTCCTACGAGCAGTACTTC. This translates into CASSQRAHRSYEQYF.

The chain has TRBV28 and TRBJ2-5; TRBD2 matches at 14 bases. This CDR3 has 18 amino acids. From germline, CDR1 is MDHEN and CDR2 SYDVKM. V trimming: 5 bases; J trimming: 2 bases; junction bases outside the gene matches: 10. CDR3 sequence: CASSPGLAGAGAQETQYF. In DNA form, the CDR3 reads TGTGCCAGCAGTCCGGGACTAGCGGGGGCGGGGGCTCAAGAGACCCAGTACTTC. Drawing the rest from reference TRBV28 and TRBJ2-5, the complete variable domain is DVKVTQSSRYLVKRTGEKVFLECVQDMDHENMFWYRQDPGLGLRLIYFSYDVKMKEKGDIPEGYSVSREKKERFSLILESASTNQTSMYLCASSPGLAGAGAQETQYFGPGTRLLVL.

This chain connects TRBV29-1 to TRBJ1-1; 7 nucleotides agree with TRBD1. Per germline, CDR1 SQVTM and CDR2 ANQGSEA. The CDR3 sequence is 14 residues long. V dropped 0 bases and J dropped 1; count of bases not matched to a gene: 2. The CDR3 sequence is CSVEEGQRNTEAFF. For the CDR3, the DNA is TGCAGCGTTGAAGAGGGACAGCGGAACACTGAAGCTTTCTTT.

This clone was observed a single time. CDR3 in DNA: TGCGCCAGCAGCCGGGACACTACCCTTAATTCACCCCTCCACTTT. Its protein product is CASSRDTTLNSPLHF. The V gene is TRBV4-1, the J gene TRBJ1-6, with a weak D call TRBD1 (6 bases). Germline V gene data show CDR1 as MGHRA and CDR2 as YSYEKL. The V and J ends lost 4 bases and 6 bases respectively, with 13 bases between them. The CDR3 has 15 residues.

The J gene is TRBJ2-7, the V gene TRBV5-4; TRBD1 matches at 7 bases. The V segment lost 3 bases and the J segment 3 bases; nucleotides outside the gene matches: 6. The CDR3 contains 14 residues. Germline CDR1 and CDR2: SGHNT and YYREEE (reference sequence). The CDR3 protein is CASSYRGVIYEQYF. The DNA for the CDR3 is TGTGCCAGCAGCTACAGGGGCGTTATCTACGAGCAGTACTTC.

The chain uses TRBV5-1 and TRBJ1-1; D is uncertain. The CDR3 totals 15 residues. Germline loops: CDR1 SGHRS, CDR2 YFSETQ. Trimming cost V 0 bases and J 1 base, with 10 bases left between them. CDR3 sequence reads: CASSLVVEGNTEAFF. The CDR3, as DNA: TGCGCCAGCAGCTTGGTGGTGGAGGGGAACACTGAAGCTTTCTTT. The whole variable domain, remainder taken from reference TRBV5-1 and TRBJ1-1, is KAGVTQTPRYLIKTRGQQVTLSCSPISGHRSVSWYQQTPGQGLQFLFEYFSETQRNKGNFPGRFSGRQFSNSRSEMNVSTLELGDSALYLCASSLVVEGNTEAFFGQGTRLTVV.